This paragraph reports one T cell receptor beta chain. Its antigen is not yet known. No base-level quality is on record; no much larger clone is a single base apart. The receptor library was made with the immunoSEQ multiplex PCR assay. Genomic DNA was pulled from the sorted cells, and the automated high-throughput method of Adaptive Biotechnologies was used to sequence the TCR beta V, D and J regions. CDR3 regions were amplified with a two-step, bias-controlled multiplex PCR. Amplified TCR beta libraries were sequenced on an Illumina instrument. Under the source paper's analysis protocol: Demultiplexed reads were processed to reduce amplification and sequencing bias, and CDR3 sequences were assigned to gene families using the IMGT database. ImmunoSEQ software version 2.0 was used to analyze repertoire data. Clonotype lists were filtered to remove out-of-frame sequences as well as sequences containing stop codons in the CDR3. Any clonotype with a frequency under 0.01% was left out, since that frequency corresponded to less than one cell. Richness was calculated by dividing observed richness by the number of input cells, and evenness was calculated by dividing Shannon entropy by the log of observed richness. To measure repertoire diversity and how similar the repertoire was between time points, Simpson diversity and Morisita-Horn overlap indices were applied. Clonotypes were sorted into dominant (>1%), sub-dominant (0.5-0.99%), low abundance (0.1-0.49%) or lowest abundance (<0.1%) groups. For the germline index, total nucleotide additions were subtracted from total CDR3 length, and that difference was then divided by total CDR3 length. Here the immuneACCESS table is served through TCRdb, limited to in-frame sequences with V and J called. Missing clones are a known gap in these copies; in checked studies unresolved V genes cover under half, and the rest lacks a known reason. D and trimming were read from the DNA, whereas the V and J calls and clone size are those reported in that table. The table for this sample lists 45,000 to 50,000 clones; roughly 89% of them were counted only once. The top ten clonotypes cover roughly 0.7% of the sample.

These data originate in a study of memory CD8 T cells in hepatitis C reinfection (dated by TCRdb to 2015 to 2018). Concerning the study at large: Of the five donors, three spontaneously resolved two consecutive HCV infections, and two cleared a primary infection but developed chronic infection after reinfection. Across an HCV reinfection episode in roughly five donors, the study followed the TCR beta repertoire of virus-specific CD8 T cells over time. Participants who had resolved a prior HCV infection were followed every 3 months in the reinfection study. Late or post reinfection samples were collected 12 to 24 weeks after reinfection was detected. Between about 2008 and 2012, about five reinfection cases that had stored pre-reinfection samples were identified. HCV reinfection was defined by a positive HCV RNA test following two negative tests taken at least 60 days apart. General study outcomes and caveats: With only four to six donors, the study could not reach definitive conclusions about public clonotypes linked to secondary clearance.

As encoded in the germline V gene (reference sequence), CDR1 is LNHNV while CDR2 is YYDKDF. Deletion took 6 bases off V and 3 bases off J, with a span of 16 bases between the germline ends. The CDR3 numbers 15 residues from cysteine through phenylalanine. Only CDR3 DNA remains: 45 bases, in frame from the first base. What the time point label conveys for this sample: late/post reinfection, 12 to 24 weeks after detection. The sorted cells were sequenced directly ex vivo, without any in vitro expansion ahead of TCR sequencing. The donors were people who inject drugs and were enrolled in Canada's Montreal Acute Hepatitis C Cohort Study (HEPCO). As controls, total naive CD8 T cells, sorted as viable CD3+ CD8+ CD45RO-, were obtained from a couple of donors at each of the three reinfection time points. Before sorting, cryopreserved peripheral blood mononuclear cells were thawed, and CD8 T cells were purified from the thawed cells. CD8 T cells were enriched by negative selection with the MACS CD8+ T cell Isolation Kit. Cell sorting was done on a BD FACSAria II sorter with FACSDiva software, and data were analyzed with FlowJo.

The clonotype was recovered from a man aged 18-30 years with hepatitis C virus infection. The sequencing sample was made of naive CD8+ T cells sorted from blood. The meaning of the sample's cell subset or site label: total naive CD8+CD45RO- T cells. The sequence is built from TRBV15 and TRBJ2-3, and perhaps TRBD2 as D gene, on 6 matching bases. The DNA sequence is TGTGCCACCAGGATACAGGAACGGGGGACAGATACGCAGTATTTT. The translation is CATRIQERGTDTQYF.